These 8 T cell receptor beta chains originate from one sample sequenced in a study of blood T cell repertoires in COVID-19. Method: immunoSEQ multiplex PCR; TCRdb's copy keeps in-frame clones and lacks some. Of approximately 280,000 clones listed, approximately 83% are singletons. Sequencing input: peripheral blood. These receptors all come from a woman in her 30s who had recovered from COVID-19.

The V call is TRBV6-5, the J call TRBJ2-3; TRBD2 agrees at 9 bases. This CDR3 spans 16 amino acids. J lost 6 bases, V lost 0 bases, and 7 bases had no gene match. Germline CDR1 and CDR2: MNHEY and SVGAGI. The CDR3 here is CASSYSNRAGGDTQYF. The CDR3 coding sequence is TGTGCCAGCAGTTACTCCAACCGGGCGGGAGGGGATACGCAGTATTTT.

V usage is TRBV15 and J usage is TRBJ2-1, with 15 bases that match TRBD2. Per the germline V gene, CDR1 is LNHNV and CDR2 is YYDKDF (reference sequence). The V segment lost 1 base and the J segment 7 bases; nucleotides outside the gene matches: 5. The CDR3 is made up of 17 amino acids. The DNA for the CDR3 is TGTGCCACCAGCAGAGCCGCCGGGACTAGCGGGAGGAATGAGCAGTTCTTC. Translated: CATSRAAGTSGRNEQFF.

The CDR3 loop reads CASSLATGATEAFF. DNA for the CDR3: TGTGCCAGCAGCTTGGCCACGGGAGCCACTGAAGCTTTCTTT. The chain uses TRBV5-4 and TRBJ1-1; the D is unclear. Germline CDR1 reads SGHNT; CDR2 reads YYREEE (reference sequence). V was cut by 0 bases and J by 4 bases, with 10 bases left in between. The CDR3 loop spans 14 amino acids.

This chain joins TRBV7-9 and TRBJ1-2; 8 bases line up with TRBD1. This CDR3 spans 14 amino acids. The germline V gene has CDR1 SEHNR and CDR2 FQNEAQ (reference sequence). V lost 4 bases, J lost 8 bases, and 9 bases stayed unmatched. This CDR3 is CASSSGQGIDGYTF. The CDR3 region has the DNA TGTGCCAGCAGCTCCGGACAGGGAATCGACGGCTACACCTTC. The full variable domain, rest sourced from reference TRBV7-9 and TRBJ1-2, is DTGVSQNPRHKITKRGQNVTFRCDPISEHNRLYWYRQTLGQGPEFLTYFQNEAQLEKSRLLSDRFSAERPKGSFSTLEIQRTEQGDSAMYLCASSSGQGIDGYTFGSGTRLTVV.

The rearrangement joins TRBV28 to TRBJ2-3; the match to TRBD2 covers 10 bases. The germline V gene encodes CDR1 MDHEN and CDR2 SYDVKM. The CDR3 has 14 amino acids. After removal of 7 bases from V and 4 bases from J, the junction contained 5 bases not matched to a gene. Here the CDR3 DNA reads TGTGCCAGCACGTCAAGCGGGAGGGCAGATACGCAGTATTTT. Encoded protein: CASTSSGRADTQYF.

J is TRBJ2-3 and V is TRBV3-1 (or the pseudogene TRBV3-2); 8 positions agree with TRBD2. CDR1 is LGHDT and CDR2 is YNNKEL in the germline V gene (reference sequence). This CDR3 is 16 amino acids long. The junction had 11 bases not matched to a gene; V was cut back by 4 bases and J by 5 bases. Here the CDR3 DNA reads TGTGCCAGCAGCCGTAGTCCGGGACTAGGTGAAGATACGCAGTATTTT. Amino acids: CASSRSPGLGEDTQYF.

The chain carries TRBV10-1 and TRBJ1-5, with D perhaps matching TRBD1 (5 bases). The CDR3 length is 12 residues. V was pared by 3 bases and J by 11 bases, with 11 bases between. Germline V gene data show CDR1 as WNHNN and CDR2 as SYGVQD (reference sequence). The DNA of the CDR3 is TGCGCCAGCAGTGACCCCTCAGGGACCCAGCATTTT. Residues: CASSDPSGTQHF.

This chain links TRBV7-9 with TRBJ2-7, with unresolved D. From germline, CDR1 is SEHNR and CDR2 FQNEAQ (reference sequence). V was shortened by 1 base and J by 3 bases, with 10 bases between the two germline ends. This CDR3 comprises 14 residues. Written as DNA, the CDR3 is TGTGCCAGCAGCTTAGATGGCGCGGTCTACGAGCAGTACTTC. Amino acid sequence: CASSLDGAVYEQYF.